This record looks at one TCR beta chain sequence and its context. The V gene's germline CDR1 is LNHNV and CDR2 YYDKDF (reference sequence). Trimming took off 3 bases at V and 6 bases at J, with 9 bases between the two ends. This CDR3 is built from 13 residues. This record belongs to a study of cytomegalovirus exposure and HLA in healthy donors. This PCR relied on a set of 60 Vbeta primers and 13 Jbeta primers. Assay used: immunoSEQ multiplex PCR; TCRdb lists only in-frame clones, some missing. The sample carries hundreds of thousands of clones, about 70% recorded once. Healthy bone marrow donors made up the cohort.

The sample was PBMCs. This sequence originates from a man aged 35-49 years in good health and CMV-seropositive. This rearrangement joins TRBV15 to TRBJ1-5, with D tentatively TRBD1 (6 bases). The CDR3 protein is CATSSLGGQPQHF. The CDR3 region has the DNA TGTGCCACCAGCAGCCTAGGGGGTCAGCCCCAGCATTTT.